Detailed here is one T cell receptor beta chain. What it binds is not known. This record comes from a study of beta chain features in type 1 diabetes. Study findings and constraints: Within each of all four CD4+ subsets, Type 1 diabetes patients had TCRB CDR3s that were moderately but significantly shorter.

Of the isolated RNA, all was reverse transcribed, and so the sequenced material was expressed TCRB transcripts. Only in-frame clones appear in the TCRdb table, and some are missing; sequencing was by immunoSEQ multiplex PCR. Altogether roughly 610,000 clones are present, less than 20% being singletons, with the ten largest covering 0.09% to 0.095%. V lost 6 bases and J lost 0; bases outside the gene matches: 6. This CDR3 has 15 residues. The germline CDR1 and CDR2 sequences are ENHRY and SYGVKD. The rearrangement uses TRBV10-3 and TRBJ1-2; 8 bases fit TRBD1. The receptor comes from a man younger than 35 in good health. The sample taken for sequencing was naive CD4+ T cells from blood. The CDR3 loop is CAISPGGQANYGYTF. The CDR3 region has the DNA TGTGCCATCAGCCCAGGGGGCCAGGCTAACTATGGCTACACCTTC.